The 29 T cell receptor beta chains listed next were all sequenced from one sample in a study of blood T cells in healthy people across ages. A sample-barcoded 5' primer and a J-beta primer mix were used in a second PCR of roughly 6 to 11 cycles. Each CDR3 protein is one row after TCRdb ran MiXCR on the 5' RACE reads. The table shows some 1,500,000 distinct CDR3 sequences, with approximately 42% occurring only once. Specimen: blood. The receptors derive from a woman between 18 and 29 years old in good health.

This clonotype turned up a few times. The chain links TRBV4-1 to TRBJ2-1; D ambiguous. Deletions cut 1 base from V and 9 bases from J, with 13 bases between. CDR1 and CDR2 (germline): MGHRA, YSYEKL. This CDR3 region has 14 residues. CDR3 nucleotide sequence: TGCGCCAGCAGCCAAGTCATAGTGTTCGGTGAGCAGTTCTTC. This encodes CASSQVIVFGEQFF.

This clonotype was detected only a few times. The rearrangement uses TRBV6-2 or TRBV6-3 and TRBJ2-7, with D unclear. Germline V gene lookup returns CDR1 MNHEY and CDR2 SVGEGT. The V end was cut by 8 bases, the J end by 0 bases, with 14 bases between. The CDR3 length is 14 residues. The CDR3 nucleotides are TGTGCCAGCGCCCTGAGTCCGGACTCCTACGAGCAGTACTTC. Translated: CASALSPDSYEQYF.

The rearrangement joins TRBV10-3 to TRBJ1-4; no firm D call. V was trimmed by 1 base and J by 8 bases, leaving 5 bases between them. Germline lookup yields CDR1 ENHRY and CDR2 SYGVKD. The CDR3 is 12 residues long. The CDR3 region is CAISELPEKLFF. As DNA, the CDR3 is TGTGCCATCAGTGAGTTACCCGAAAAACTGTTTTTT.

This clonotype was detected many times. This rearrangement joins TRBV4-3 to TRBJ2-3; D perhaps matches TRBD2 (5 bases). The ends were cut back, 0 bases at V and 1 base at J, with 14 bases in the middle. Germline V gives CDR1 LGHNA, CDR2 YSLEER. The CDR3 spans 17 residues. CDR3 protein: CASSQDQGGYRTDTQYF. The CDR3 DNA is TGCGCCAGCAGCCAAGATCAAGGCGGGTACCGCACAGATACGCAGTATTTT.

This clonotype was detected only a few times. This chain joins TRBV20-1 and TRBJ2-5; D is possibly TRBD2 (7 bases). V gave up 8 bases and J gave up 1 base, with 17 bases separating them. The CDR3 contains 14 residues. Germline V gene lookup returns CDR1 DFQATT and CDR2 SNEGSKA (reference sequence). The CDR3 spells CSTGGGLLQETQYF. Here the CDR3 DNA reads TGCAGTACCGGAGGGGGACTACTCCAAGAGACCCAGTACTTC.

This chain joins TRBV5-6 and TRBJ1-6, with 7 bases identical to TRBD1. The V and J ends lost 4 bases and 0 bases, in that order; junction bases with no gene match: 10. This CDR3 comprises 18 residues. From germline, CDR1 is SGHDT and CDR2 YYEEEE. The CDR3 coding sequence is TGTGCCAGCAGCCGTGGGACAGCTTATAGCTCCTATAATTCACCCCTCCACTTT. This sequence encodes CASSRGTAYSSYNSPLHF.

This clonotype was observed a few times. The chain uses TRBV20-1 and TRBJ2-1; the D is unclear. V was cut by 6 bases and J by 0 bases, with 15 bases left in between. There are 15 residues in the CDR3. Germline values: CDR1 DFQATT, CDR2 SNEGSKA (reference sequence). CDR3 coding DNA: TGCAGTGCAGGAAGCGACCGGAGCTCCTACAATGAGCAGTTCTTC. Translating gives CSAGSDRSSYNEQFF.

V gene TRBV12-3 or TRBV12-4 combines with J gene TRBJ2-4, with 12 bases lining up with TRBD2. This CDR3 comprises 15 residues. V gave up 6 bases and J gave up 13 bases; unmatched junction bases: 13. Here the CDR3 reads CASRAGLAGYNEQYF. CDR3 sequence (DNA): TGTGCCAGCAGGGCGGGACTAGCGGGTTACAATGAGCAGTACTTC.

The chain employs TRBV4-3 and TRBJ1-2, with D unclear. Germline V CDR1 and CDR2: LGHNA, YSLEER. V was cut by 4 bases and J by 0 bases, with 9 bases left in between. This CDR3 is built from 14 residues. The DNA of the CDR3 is TGCGCCAGCAGCCGTGGCGTAACTAACTATGGCTACACCTTC. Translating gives CASSRGVTNYGYTF.

CDR3 in amino acids: CASSWRQDPSTDTQYF. CDR3 DNA: TGTGCCAGCAGTTGGAGACAAGACCCTAGCACAGATACGCAGTATTTT. This chain uses TRBV28 with TRBJ2-3; no clear D. The CDR3 runs to 16 residues. Per the germline V gene, CDR1 is MDHEN and CDR2 is SYDVKM. The V gene lost 4 bases and the J gene lost 0 bases, with 14 bases spanning the gap.

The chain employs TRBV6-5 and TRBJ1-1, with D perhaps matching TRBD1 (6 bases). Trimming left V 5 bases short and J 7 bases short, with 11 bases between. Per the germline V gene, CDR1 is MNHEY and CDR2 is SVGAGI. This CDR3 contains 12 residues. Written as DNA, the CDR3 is TGTGCCAGCAGTCCGACAGGTCATGAAGCTTTCTTT. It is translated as CASSPTGHEAFF.

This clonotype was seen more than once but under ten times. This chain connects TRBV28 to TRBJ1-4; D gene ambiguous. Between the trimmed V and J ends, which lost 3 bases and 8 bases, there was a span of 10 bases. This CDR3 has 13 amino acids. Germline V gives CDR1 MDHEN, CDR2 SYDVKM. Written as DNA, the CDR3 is TGTGCCAGCAGTTTTCGGGATAGGGAAAAACTGTTTTTT. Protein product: CASSFRDREKLFF.

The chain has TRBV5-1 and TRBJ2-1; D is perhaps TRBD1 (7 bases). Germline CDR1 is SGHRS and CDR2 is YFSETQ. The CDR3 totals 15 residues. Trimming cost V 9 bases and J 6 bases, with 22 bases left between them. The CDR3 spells CANSPSGQRANEQFF. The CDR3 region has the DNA TGCGCCAACAGTCCTTCGGGACAGCGGGCCAATGAGCAGTTCTTC.

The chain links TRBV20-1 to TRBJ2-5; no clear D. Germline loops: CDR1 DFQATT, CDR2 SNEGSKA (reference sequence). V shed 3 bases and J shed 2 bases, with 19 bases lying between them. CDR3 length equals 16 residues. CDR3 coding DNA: TGCAGTGCTAGGATTGGGCCAACGTACCGACAAGAGACCCAGTACTTC. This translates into CSARIGPTYRQETQYF.

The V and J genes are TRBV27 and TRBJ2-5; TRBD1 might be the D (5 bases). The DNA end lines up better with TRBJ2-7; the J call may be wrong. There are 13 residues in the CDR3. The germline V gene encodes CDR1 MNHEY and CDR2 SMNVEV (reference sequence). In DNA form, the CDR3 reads TGTGCCAGCAGTTTCAGGGTCGTGGTCGAGCAGTACTTC. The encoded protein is CASSFRVVVEQYF.

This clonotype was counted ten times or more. CDR3 residues: CSASSGSGAETQYF. CDR3 nucleotides: TGCAGTGCCTCCAGCGGGAGCGGGGCAGAGACCCAGTACTTC. This chain uses TRBV20-1 with TRBJ2-5; TRBD2 aligns across 8 bases. The CDR3 is 14 amino acids. Germline V gene data show CDR1 as DFQATT and CDR2 as SNEGSKA (reference sequence). The V gene end was trimmed by 6 bases and the J gene end by 4 bases; junction bases not matched to a gene: 10.

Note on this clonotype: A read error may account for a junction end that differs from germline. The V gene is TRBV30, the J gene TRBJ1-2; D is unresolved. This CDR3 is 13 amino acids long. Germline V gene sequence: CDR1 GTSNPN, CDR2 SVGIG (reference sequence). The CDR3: CAWSVSPSYGYPF. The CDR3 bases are TGTGCCTGGAGTGTATCCCCCTCCTATGGCTACCCCTTC.

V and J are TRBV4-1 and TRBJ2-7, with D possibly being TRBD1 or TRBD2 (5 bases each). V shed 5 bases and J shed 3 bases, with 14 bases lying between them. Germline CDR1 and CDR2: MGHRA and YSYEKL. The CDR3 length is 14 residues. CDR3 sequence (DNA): TGCGCCAGCAGCGCCCGGGACGGATACTACGAGCAGTACTTC. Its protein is CASSARDGYYEQYF.

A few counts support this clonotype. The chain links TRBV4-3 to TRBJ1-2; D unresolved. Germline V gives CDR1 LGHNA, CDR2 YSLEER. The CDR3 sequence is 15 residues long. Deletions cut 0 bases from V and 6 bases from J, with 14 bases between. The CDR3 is CASSQERQRRDGYTF. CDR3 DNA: TGCGCCAGCAGCCAAGAACGTCAGAGGAGAGATGGCTACACCTTC.

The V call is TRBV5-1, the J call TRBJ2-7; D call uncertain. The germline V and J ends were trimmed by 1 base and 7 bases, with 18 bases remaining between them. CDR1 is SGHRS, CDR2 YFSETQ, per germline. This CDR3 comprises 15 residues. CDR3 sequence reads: CASSLTALSSNEQYF. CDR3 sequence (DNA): TGCGCCAGCAGCTTGACCGCATTGTCCTCCAATGAGCAGTACTTC.

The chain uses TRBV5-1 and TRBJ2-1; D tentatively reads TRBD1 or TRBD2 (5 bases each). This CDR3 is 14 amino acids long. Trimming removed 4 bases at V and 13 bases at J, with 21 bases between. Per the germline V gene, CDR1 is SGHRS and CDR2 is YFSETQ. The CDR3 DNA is TGCGCCAGCAGCGTGGAAGGGGCTGGGGAGACCCAGTTCTTC. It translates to CASSVEGAGETQFF.

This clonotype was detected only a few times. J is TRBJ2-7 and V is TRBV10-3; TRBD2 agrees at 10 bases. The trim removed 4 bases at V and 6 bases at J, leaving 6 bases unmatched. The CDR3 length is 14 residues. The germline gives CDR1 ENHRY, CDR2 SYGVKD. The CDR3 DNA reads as TGTGCCATCAGTGCTAGTCTAGCGGGAGTCGAGCAGTACTTC. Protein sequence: CAISASLAGVEQYF.

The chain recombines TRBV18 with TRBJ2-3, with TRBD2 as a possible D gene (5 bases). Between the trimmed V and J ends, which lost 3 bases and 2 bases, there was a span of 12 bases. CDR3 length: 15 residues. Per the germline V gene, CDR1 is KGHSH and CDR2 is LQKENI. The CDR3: CASSPLGLNTDTQYF. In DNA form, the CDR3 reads TGTGCCAGCTCACCTCTTGGACTGAACACAGATACGCAGTATTTT.

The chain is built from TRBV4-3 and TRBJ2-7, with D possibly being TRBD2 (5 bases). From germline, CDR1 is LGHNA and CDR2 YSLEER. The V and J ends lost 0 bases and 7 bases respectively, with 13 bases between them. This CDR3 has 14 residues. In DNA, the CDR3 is TGCGCCAGCAGCCAAGAGTTTGCTAGCAATGAGCAGTACTTC. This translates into CASSQEFASNEQYF.

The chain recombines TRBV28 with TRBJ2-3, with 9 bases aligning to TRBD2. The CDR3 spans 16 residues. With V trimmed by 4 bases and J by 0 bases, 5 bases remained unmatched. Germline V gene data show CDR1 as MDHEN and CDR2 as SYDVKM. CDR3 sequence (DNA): TGTGCCAGCAGTTCGTCTAGCGGGACTAGCACAGATACGCAGTATTTT. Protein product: CASSSSSGTSTDTQYF.

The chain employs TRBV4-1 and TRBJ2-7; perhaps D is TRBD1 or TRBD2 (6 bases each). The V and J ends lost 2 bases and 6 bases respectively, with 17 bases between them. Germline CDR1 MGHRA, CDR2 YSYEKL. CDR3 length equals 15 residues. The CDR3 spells CASSQRDLGGAEQYF. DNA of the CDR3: TGCGCCAGCAGCCAACGGGATCTGGGGGGCGCCGAGCAGTACTTC.

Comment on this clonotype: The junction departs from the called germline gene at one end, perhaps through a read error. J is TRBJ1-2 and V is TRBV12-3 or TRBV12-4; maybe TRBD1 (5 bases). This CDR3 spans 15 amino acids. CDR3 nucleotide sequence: TGTGCCAGCAGGCTGTCCGGGGGTTCCAACTATGGCCACACCTTC. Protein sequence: CASRLSGGSNYGHTF.

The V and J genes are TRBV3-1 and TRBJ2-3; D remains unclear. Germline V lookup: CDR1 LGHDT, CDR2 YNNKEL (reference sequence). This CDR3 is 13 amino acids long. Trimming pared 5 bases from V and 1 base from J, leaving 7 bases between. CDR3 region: CASSMVGTDTQYF. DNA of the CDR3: TGTGCCAGCAGCATGGTTGGCACAGATACGCAGTATTTT.

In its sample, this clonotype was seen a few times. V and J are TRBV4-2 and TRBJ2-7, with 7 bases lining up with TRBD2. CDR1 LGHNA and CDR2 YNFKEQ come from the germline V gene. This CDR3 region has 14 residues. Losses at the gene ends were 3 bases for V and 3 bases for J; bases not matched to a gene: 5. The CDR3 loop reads CASSHTAGNYEQYF. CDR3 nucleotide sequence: TGTGCCAGCAGCCACACAGCGGGAAACTACGAGCAGTACTTC.